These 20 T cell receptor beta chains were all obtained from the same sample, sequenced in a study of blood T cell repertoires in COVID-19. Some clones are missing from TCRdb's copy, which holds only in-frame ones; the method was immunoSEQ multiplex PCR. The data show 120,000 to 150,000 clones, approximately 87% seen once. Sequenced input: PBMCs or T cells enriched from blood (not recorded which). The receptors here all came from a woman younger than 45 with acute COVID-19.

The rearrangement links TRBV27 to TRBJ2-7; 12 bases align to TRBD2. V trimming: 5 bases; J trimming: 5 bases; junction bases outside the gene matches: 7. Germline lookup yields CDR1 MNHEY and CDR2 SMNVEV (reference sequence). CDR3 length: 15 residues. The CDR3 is CASSKTSGRPHEQYF. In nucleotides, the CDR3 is TGTGCCAGCAGTAAGACTAGCGGGAGACCCCACGAGCAGTACTTC.

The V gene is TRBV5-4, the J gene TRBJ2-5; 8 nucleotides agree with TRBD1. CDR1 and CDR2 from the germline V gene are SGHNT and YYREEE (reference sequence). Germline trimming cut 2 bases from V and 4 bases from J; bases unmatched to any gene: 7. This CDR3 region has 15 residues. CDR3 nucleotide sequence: TGTGCCAGCAGCTTACCAGCGACAGGGGTAGAGACCCAGTACTTC. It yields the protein CASSLPATGVETQYF.

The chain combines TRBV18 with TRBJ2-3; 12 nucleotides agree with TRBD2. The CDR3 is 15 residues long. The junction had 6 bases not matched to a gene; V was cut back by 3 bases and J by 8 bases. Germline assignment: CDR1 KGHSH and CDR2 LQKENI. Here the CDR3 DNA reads TGTGCCAGCTCACCCCGGACTAGCGGGAATGGTACGCAGTATTTT. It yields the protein CASSPRTSGNGTQYF.

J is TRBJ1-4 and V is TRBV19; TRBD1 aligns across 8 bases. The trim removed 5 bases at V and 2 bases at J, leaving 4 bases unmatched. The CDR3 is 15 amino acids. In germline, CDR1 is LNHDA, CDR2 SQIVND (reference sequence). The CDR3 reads CASSQSGGTNEKLFF. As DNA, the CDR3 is TGTGCCAGTAGTCAATCAGGGGGCACTAATGAAAAACTGTTTTTT.

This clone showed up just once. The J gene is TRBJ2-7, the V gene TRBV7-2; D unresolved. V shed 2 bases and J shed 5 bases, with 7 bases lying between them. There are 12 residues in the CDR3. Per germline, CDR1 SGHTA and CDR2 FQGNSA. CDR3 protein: CASSLSGHEQYF. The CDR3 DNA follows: TGTGCCAGCAGCTTATCCGGTCACGAGCAGTACTTC.

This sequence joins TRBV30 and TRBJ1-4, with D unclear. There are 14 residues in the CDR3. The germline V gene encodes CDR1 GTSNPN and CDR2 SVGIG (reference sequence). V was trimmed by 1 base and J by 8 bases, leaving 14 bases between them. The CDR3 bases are TGTGCCTGGAGTGCCAACGGGTCCGTGGAAAAACTGTTTTTT. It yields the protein CAWSANGSVEKLFF.

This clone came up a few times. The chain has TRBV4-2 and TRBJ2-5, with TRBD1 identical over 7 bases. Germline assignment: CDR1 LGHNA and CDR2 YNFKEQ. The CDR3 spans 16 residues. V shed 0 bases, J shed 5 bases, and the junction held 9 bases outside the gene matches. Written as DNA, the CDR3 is TGTGCCAGCAGCCAAGACGGAACAACAGGGGAGGAGACCCAGTACTTC. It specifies CASSQDGTTGEETQYF.

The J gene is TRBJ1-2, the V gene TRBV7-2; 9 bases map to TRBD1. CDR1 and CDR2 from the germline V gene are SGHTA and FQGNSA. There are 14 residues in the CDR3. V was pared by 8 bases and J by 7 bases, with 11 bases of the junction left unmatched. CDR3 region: CASRRDRDFGGYTF. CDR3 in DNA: TGTGCCAGCCGCCGGGACAGGGATTTCGGTGGCTACACCTTC.

This CDR3 reads CASSVLAGIGELFF. The CDR3 DNA reads TGTGCCAGCAGCGTTCTAGCGGGTATCGGGGAGCTGTTTTTT. The gene calls are TRBV9 and TRBJ2-2, with 8 bases lining up with TRBD2. The CDR3 runs 14 residues. Looked up from germline, CDR1 is SGDLS and CDR2 is YYNGEE. The ends lost 2 bases at V and 7 bases at J; junction bases unmatched: 4.

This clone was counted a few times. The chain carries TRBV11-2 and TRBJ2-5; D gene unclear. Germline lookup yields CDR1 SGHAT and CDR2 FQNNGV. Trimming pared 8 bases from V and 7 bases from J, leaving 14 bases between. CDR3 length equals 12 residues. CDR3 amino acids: CASSGASSTQYF. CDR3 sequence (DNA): TGTGCCAGCTCCGGTGCTTCCTCGACCCAGTACTTC.

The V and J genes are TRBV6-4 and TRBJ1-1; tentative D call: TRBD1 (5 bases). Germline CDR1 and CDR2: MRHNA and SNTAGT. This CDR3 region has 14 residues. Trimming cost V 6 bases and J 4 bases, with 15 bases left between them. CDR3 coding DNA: TGTGCCAGCAGCCCTGGACGGGGGGGCACTGAAGCTTTCTTT. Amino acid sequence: CASSPGRGGTEAFF.

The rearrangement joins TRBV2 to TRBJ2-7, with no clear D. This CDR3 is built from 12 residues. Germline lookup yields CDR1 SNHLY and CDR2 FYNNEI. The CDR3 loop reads CATRTDSYEQYF. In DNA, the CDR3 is TGTGCTACCCGCACAGACTCCTACGAGCAGTACTTC.

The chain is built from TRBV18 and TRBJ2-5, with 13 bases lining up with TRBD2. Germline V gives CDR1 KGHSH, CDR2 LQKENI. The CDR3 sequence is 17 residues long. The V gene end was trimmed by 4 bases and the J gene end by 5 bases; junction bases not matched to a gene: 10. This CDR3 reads CASSQFGLAGVLETQYF. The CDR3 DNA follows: TGTGCCAGCTCACAGTTCGGACTAGCGGGAGTTTTGGAGACCCAGTACTTC. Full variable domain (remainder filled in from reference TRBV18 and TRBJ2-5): NAGVMQNPRHLVRRRGQEARLRCSPMKGHSHVYWYRQLPEEGLKFMVYLQKENIIDESGMPKERFSAEFPKEGPSILRIQQVVRGDSAAYFCASSQFGLAGVLETQYFGPGTRLLVL.

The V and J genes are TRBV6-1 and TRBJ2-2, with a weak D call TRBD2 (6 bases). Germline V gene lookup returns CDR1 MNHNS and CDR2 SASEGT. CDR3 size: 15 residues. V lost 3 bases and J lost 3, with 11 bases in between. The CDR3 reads CASSETRGYTGELFF. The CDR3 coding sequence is TGTGCCAGCAGTGAGACTAGAGGGTACACCGGGGAGCTGTTTTTT.

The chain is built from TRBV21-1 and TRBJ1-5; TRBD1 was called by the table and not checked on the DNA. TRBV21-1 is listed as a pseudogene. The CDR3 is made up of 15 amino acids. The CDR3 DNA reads TGTGCCAGCAGCAACCGTACAGGGGGCGTTCAGCCCCAGCATTTT. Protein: CASSNRTGGVQPQHF.

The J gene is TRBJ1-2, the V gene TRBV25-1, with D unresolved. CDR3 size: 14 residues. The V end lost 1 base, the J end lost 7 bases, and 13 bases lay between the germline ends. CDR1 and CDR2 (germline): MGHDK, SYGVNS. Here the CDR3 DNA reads TGTGCCAGCAGTGAATTTGGAGGTTTGATTGGCTACACCTTC. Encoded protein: CASSEFGGLIGYTF.

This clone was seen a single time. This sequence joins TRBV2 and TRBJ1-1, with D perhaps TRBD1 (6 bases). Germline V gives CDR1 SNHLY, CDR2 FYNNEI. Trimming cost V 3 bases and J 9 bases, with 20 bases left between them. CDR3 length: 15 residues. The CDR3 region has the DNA TGTGCCAGCAGTGACGTCGGGGGGCGACTCTCCCAAGCTTTCTTT. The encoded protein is CASSDVGGRLSQAFF.

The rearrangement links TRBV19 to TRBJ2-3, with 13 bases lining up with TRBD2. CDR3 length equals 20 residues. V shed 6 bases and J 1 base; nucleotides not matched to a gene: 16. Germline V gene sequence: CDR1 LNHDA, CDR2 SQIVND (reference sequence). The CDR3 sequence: CASSLLGLAGALVGTDTQYF. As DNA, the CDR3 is TGTGCCAGTAGCCTCCTCGGACTAGCGGGAGCGTTGGTGGGCACAGATACGCAGTATTTT.

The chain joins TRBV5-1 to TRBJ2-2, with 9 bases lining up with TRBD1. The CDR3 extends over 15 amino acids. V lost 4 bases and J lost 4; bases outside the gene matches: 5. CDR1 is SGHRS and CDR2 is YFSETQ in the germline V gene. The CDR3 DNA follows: TGCGCCAGCAGCCTACAGGGGGCGGGCACCGGGGAGCTGTTTTTT. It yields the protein CASSLQGAGTGELFF.

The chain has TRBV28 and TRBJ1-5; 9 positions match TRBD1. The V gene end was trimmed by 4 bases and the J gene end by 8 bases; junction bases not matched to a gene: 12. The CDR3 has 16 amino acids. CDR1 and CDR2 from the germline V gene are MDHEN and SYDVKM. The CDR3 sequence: CASSYLGQGGLEPQHF. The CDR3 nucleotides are TGTGCCAGCAGTTACTTGGGACAGGGAGGGTTGGAGCCCCAGCATTTT.